This T cell receptor (beta chain) is drawn from a study of CD8 T cells in ankylosing spondylitis. This clonotype was found many times. Antigen unknown. This CDR3 has 14 residues. Germline lookup yields CDR1 SGHTA and CDR2 FQGNSA. Deletions cut 5 bases from V and 4 bases from J, with 14 bases between. Study findings and constraints: Previously reported in reactive arthritis synovial fluid and blood were some of the motif variants. Clones linked with disease were CD8+ and fairly uncommon in the peripheral blood.

Scientists made TCR beta libraries using quantitative 5'-RACE with molecular barcodes. One entry per CDR3 protein, called by TCRdb with MiXCR from the 5' RACE reads. The sample holds 200,000 to 300,000 distinct CDR3 sequences, more than 9% seen once. Sequenced material: blood, either unsorted or a sorted T cell fraction (not recorded which). The chain couples TRBV7-2 to TRBJ1-2; maybe TRBD1 (6 bases). The TCR was taken from a male donor with ankylosing spondylitis or in good health (not recorded which). The DNA of the CDR3 is TGTGCCAGCAGCCCAAGGACAGCTTCCTATGGCTACACCTTC. It codes for CASSPRTASYGYTF.